The rows below give T cell receptor beta chains drawn from one sample of a study of graft-versus-host responses after intestinal transplantation. TCRdb keeps only in-frame clones here, not all; method: immunoSEQ multiplex PCR. The sample includes roughly 89,000 clones, 92% of them seen just once. The antigens of these receptors remain unknown. The sample in question was unstimulated CD4+ T cells sorted from spleen or lymph node cells, obtained before intestinal transplant. These receptor sequences come from a human donor who received an intestinal transplant. Each CDR3 is given with its conserved first and last residue. The D gene is left open where the match is weak. Only some rows state a clone size, as once, few, many or a class for expanded clones.

clone_size: .
j_call: TRBJ2-7
v_call: TRBV5-1
d_call: TRBD1
cdr3_aa: CASSKGTGGHEQYF
cdr3_nt: TGCGCCAGCAGCAAAGGGACAGGGGGACACGAGCAGTACTTC

clone_size: .
j_call: TRBJ2-5
v_call: TRBV30
d_call: TRBD1
cdr3_aa: CAWSPGTGRLEETQYF
cdr3_nt: TGTGCCTGGAGTCCCGGGACAGGGCGACTCGAAGAGACCCAGTACTTC

clone_size: .
j_call: TRBJ1-3
v_call: TRBV19
d_call: .
cdr3_aa: CASLPETGPGNTIYF
cdr3_nt: TGTGCCAGTCTACCTGAAACAGGGCCTGGAAACACCATATATTTT

clone_size: .
j_call: TRBJ1-4
v_call: TRBV12-5
d_call: .
cdr3_aa: CARLRRDHEKLFF
cdr3_nt: TGTGCTAGATTGAGGAGGGATCATGAAAAACTGTTTTTT

clone_size: .
j_call: TRBJ1-2
v_call: TRBV5-4
d_call: TRBD1
cdr3_aa: CASSTGTGIYTF
cdr3_nt: TGTGCCAGCAGCACCGGGACAGGGATCTACACCTTC

clone_size: once
j_call: TRBJ2-3
v_call: TRBV7-2
d_call: TRBD2
cdr3_aa: CASSPQTGLAGGQGTQYF
cdr3_nt: TGTGCCAGCAGCCCCCAGACGGGACTAGCGGGGGGGCAGGGTACGCAGTATTTT

clone_size: .
j_call: TRBJ2-3
v_call: TRBV12-5
d_call: TRBD1
cdr3_aa: CASGLAFGTGTTSTDTQYF
cdr3_nt: TGTGCTAGTGGTTTGGCTTTCGGGACAGGAACCACTAGCACAGATACGCAGTATTTT

clone_size: .
j_call: TRBJ1-1
v_call: TRBV7-9
d_call: .
cdr3_aa: CASTSGGANTEAFF
cdr3_nt: TGTGCCAGCACCTCTGGGGGCGCGAACACTGAAGCTTTCTTT

clone_size: .
j_call: TRBJ2-7
v_call: TRBV19
d_call: TRBD2
cdr3_aa: CASSIDPTSGDF
cdr3_nt: TGTGCCAGTAGTATAGATCCGACTAGCGGTGACTTC

clone_size: .
j_call: TRBJ1-6
v_call: TRBV30
d_call: TRBD1
cdr3_aa: CAWSRQGMASPLHF
cdr3_nt: TGTGCCTGGAGTCGACAGGGGATGGCTTCACCCCTCCACTTT

clone_size: .
j_call: TRBJ1-3
v_call: TRBV6-6
d_call: TRBD1
cdr3_aa: CASSHDRGSGNTIYF
cdr3_nt: TGTGCCAGCAGTCACGACAGGGGCTCTGGAAACACCATATATTTT

clone_size: .
j_call: TRBJ2-7
v_call: TRBV5-4
d_call: TRBD2
cdr3_aa: CASSLAGLASGGTYEQYF
cdr3_nt: TGTGCCAGCAGCTTGGCAGGGTTGGCTAGCGGGGGGACCTACGAGCAGTACTTC

clone_size: .
j_call: TRBJ2-1
v_call: TRBV4-2
d_call: TRBD2
cdr3_aa: CASSQEWTLAGGPSEQFF
cdr3_nt: TGTGCCAGCAGCCAAGAGTGGACCCTAGCGGGAGGGCCAAGTGAGCAGTTCTTC

clone_size: once
j_call: TRBJ2-2
v_call: TRBV7-9
d_call: .
cdr3_aa: CASSLGQNTGELFF
cdr3_nt: TGTGCCAGCAGCTTGGGACAGAACACCGGGGAGCTGTTTTTT

clone_size: once
j_call: TRBJ1-4
v_call: TRBV5-1
d_call: TRBD1
cdr3_aa: CASSGDRPPYEKLFF
cdr3_nt: TGCGCCAGCAGCGGGGACAGGCCCCCCTATGAAAAACTGTTTTTT

clone_size: .
j_call: TRBJ2-7
v_call: TRBV5-1
d_call: .
cdr3_aa: CASSEPQGYEQYF
cdr3_nt: TGCGCCAGCAGCGAACCTCAGGGCTACGAGCAGTACTTC

clone_size: .
j_call: TRBJ1-2
v_call: TRBV12-5
d_call: .
cdr3_aa: CASGLLTAIYGYTF
cdr3_nt: TGTGCTAGTGGTTTGCTGACTGCGATCTATGGCTACACCTTC

clone_size: .
j_call: TRBJ1-2
v_call: TRBV7-2
d_call: TRBD1
cdr3_aa: CASSLGQGSYGYTF
cdr3_nt: TGTGCCAGCAGCTTAGGACAGGGGTCCTATGGCTACACCTTC

clone_size: .
j_call: TRBJ1-3
v_call: TRBV7-8
d_call: .
cdr3_aa: CASSLEGNAIYF
cdr3_nt: TGTGCCAGCAGCTTGGAGGGAAACGCCATATATTTT

clone_size: .
j_call: TRBJ1-2
v_call: TRBV15
d_call: .
cdr3_aa: CATSREKAPLYGYTF
cdr3_nt: TGTGCCACCAGCAGAGAAAAAGCACCTCTCTATGGCTACACCTTC

clone_size: once
j_call: TRBJ2-1
v_call: TRBV5-1
d_call: TRBD2
cdr3_aa: CASSLFTSGEYNEQFF
cdr3_nt: TGCGCCAGCAGCTTGTTTACTAGCGGGGAGTACAATGAGCAGTTCTTC

clone_size: .
j_call: TRBJ2-3
v_call: TRBV6-1
d_call: TRBD2
cdr3_aa: CASRESYGLAGEADTQYF
cdr3_nt: TGTGCCAGCAGGGAATCATACGGACTAGCGGGAGAGGCAGATACGCAGTATTTT

clone_size: .
j_call: TRBJ2-5
v_call: TRBV7-2
d_call: TRBD2
cdr3_aa: CASSRGGKVETQYF
cdr3_nt: TGTGCCAGCAGCCGGGGGGGGAAGGTCGAGACCCAGTACTTC

clone_size: .
j_call: TRBJ2-1
v_call: TRBV5-4
d_call: .
cdr3_aa: CASIAGGQQFF
cdr3_nt: TGTGCCAGCATAGCAGGGGGGCAGCAGTTCTTC

clone_size: .
j_call: TRBJ2-3
v_call: TRBV6-5
d_call: TRBD2
cdr3_aa: CASSGPSGGADTQYF
cdr3_nt: TGTGCCAGCAGTGGTCCTAGCGGGGGGGCAGATACGCAGTATTTT

clone_size: .
j_call: TRBJ2-1
v_call: TRBV29-1
d_call: TRBD1
cdr3_aa: CSVVGTGGNEQFF
cdr3_nt: TGCAGCGTTGTCGGGACAGGGGGTAATGAGCAGTTCTTC

clone_size: few
j_call: TRBJ1-5
v_call: TRBV5-8
d_call: .
cdr3_aa: CASSLAGLYSNQPQHF
cdr3_nt: TGTGCCAGCAGCTTGGCTGGGCTATATAGCAATCAGCCCCAGCATTTT

clone_size: .
j_call: TRBJ2-1
v_call: TRBV18
d_call: .
cdr3_aa: CASSPPYNVYNEQFF
cdr3_nt: TGTGCCAGCTCACCACCTTACAATGTATACAATGAGCAGTTCTTC

clone_size: .
j_call: TRBJ2-6
v_call: TRBV4-1
d_call: .
cdr3_aa: CASSHVFGLSSGANVLTF
cdr3_nt: TGCGCCAGCAGCCACGTATTCGGACTTAGCTCTGGGGCCAACGTCCTGACTTTC

clone_size: .
j_call: TRBJ2-7
v_call: TRBV5-4
d_call: .
cdr3_aa: CASSQGGAREQYF
cdr3_nt: TGTGCCAGCAGCCAAGGGGGGGCGCGGGAGCAGTACTTC

clone_size: .
j_call: TRBJ2-7
v_call: TRBV30
d_call: TRBD2
cdr3_aa: CAWRGGLAGTDPTYEQYF
cdr3_nt: TGTGCCTGGAGGGGAGGACTAGCGGGAACAGATCCCACCTACGAGCAGTACTTC

clone_size: .
j_call: TRBJ1-4
v_call: TRBV15
d_call: .
cdr3_aa: CATSIRQTNEKLFF
cdr3_nt: TGTGCCACCAGCATCAGGCAGACAAATGAAAAACTGTTTTTT

clone_size: .
j_call: TRBJ1-1
v_call: TRBV27
d_call: .
cdr3_aa: CASSLEAGSSEAFF
cdr3_nt: TGTGCCAGCAGTTTAGAGGCGGGGAGCTCTGAAGCTTTCTTT

clone_size: .
j_call: TRBJ2-3
v_call: TRBV7-2
d_call: TRBD2
cdr3_aa: CASSSRLAGGSTDTQYF
cdr3_nt: TGTGCCAGCAGCTCCCGACTAGCGGGGGGTAGCACAGATACGCAGTATTTT

clone_size: few
j_call: TRBJ1-6
v_call: TRBV6-5
d_call: .
cdr3_aa: CASRGSLVYNSPLHF
cdr3_nt: TGTGCCAGCAGGGGCTCCCTTGTCTATAATTCACCCCTCCACTTT

clone_size: .
j_call: TRBJ2-3
v_call: TRBV28
d_call: .
cdr3_aa: CASSINTDTQYF
cdr3_nt: TGTGCCAGCAGCATCAACACAGATACGCAGTATTTT

clone_size: .
j_call: TRBJ2-5
v_call: TRBV14
d_call: .
cdr3_aa: CASSPPFGGTQETQYF
cdr3_nt: TGTGCCAGCAGCCCGCCCTTCGGAGGAACGCAAGAGACCCAGTACTTC

clone_size: once
j_call: TRBJ1-1
v_call: TRBV6-5
d_call: TRBD1
cdr3_aa: CASSTGTAPKPEAFF
cdr3_nt: TGTGCCAGCAGTACTGGGACAGCTCCGAAGCCTGAAGCTTTCTTT

clone_size: .
j_call: TRBJ2-3
v_call: TRBV6-1
d_call: TRBD2
cdr3_aa: CASSGGRVIDTQYF
cdr3_nt: TGTGCCAGCAGTGGCGGGAGGGTTATAGATACGCAGTATTTT

clone_size: .
j_call: TRBJ2-5
v_call: TRBV6-1
d_call: TRBD1
cdr3_aa: CASREFGTARETQYF
cdr3_nt: TGTGCCAGCAGAGAATTCGGGACAGCGAGAGAGACCCAGTACTTC

clone_size: .
j_call: TRBJ2-1
v_call: TRBV5-1
d_call: TRBD1
cdr3_aa: CASSLLTGGGGSYNEQFF
cdr3_nt: TGCGCCAGCAGCTTGTTGACAGGGGGCGGGGGCTCCTACAATGAGCAGTTCTTC

clone_size: .
j_call: TRBJ1-1
v_call: TRBV27
d_call: .
cdr3_aa: CASSPFFQGEAFF
cdr3_nt: TGTGCCAGCAGTCCTTTCTTCCAGGGGGAAGCTTTCTTT

clone_size: .
j_call: TRBJ1-1
v_call: TRBV6-5
d_call: TRBD1
cdr3_aa: CASRGQVEAFF
cdr3_nt: TGTGCCAGCAGGGGACAGGTTGAAGCTTTCTTT

clone_size: .
j_call: TRBJ1-4
v_call: TRBV7-8
d_call: TRBD1
cdr3_aa: CASSVDRGPTGKLFF
cdr3_nt: TGTGCCAGCAGCGTCGACAGGGGGCCCACAGGAAAACTGTTTTTT

clone_size: .
j_call: TRBJ1-6
v_call: TRBV19
d_call: .
cdr3_aa: CASSTPGSPKSPLHF
cdr3_nt: TGTGCCAGTAGTACCCCCGGGTCTCCTAAGTCACCCCTCCACTTT

clone_size: .
j_call: TRBJ1-2
v_call: TRBV2
d_call: .
cdr3_aa: CASTLYGYTF
cdr3_nt: TGTGCCAGCACCTTATATGGCTACACCTTC

clone_size: .
j_call: TRBJ1-2
v_call: TRBV6-1
d_call: .
cdr3_aa: CASSEAGPGSPNYGYTF
cdr3_nt: TGTGCCAGCAGTGAAGCCGGGCCGGGATCTCCTAACTATGGCTACACCTTC

clone_size: .
j_call: TRBJ2-1
v_call: TRBV19
d_call: .
cdr3_aa: CASRSQGGSYNEQFF
cdr3_nt: TGTGCCAGTAGATCCCAGGGAGGCTCCTACAATGAGCAGTTCTTC

clone_size: .
j_call: TRBJ2-7
v_call: TRBV5-1
d_call: TRBD1
cdr3_aa: CASSEGQTYEQYF
cdr3_nt: TGCGCCAGCAGCGAGGGACAGACCTACGAGCAGTACTTC

clone_size: .
j_call: TRBJ1-6
v_call: TRBV25-1
d_call: .
cdr3_aa: CASSVTGPHNSPLHF
cdr3_nt: TGTGCCAGCAGTGTGACAGGACCGCATAATTCACCCCTCCACTTT